This TCR beta chain was found in a study of T cell responses to AZD1222 COVID-19 vaccine. The study, taken as a whole, reports: Increased Spike-specific TCR breadth and depth were observed after two AZD1222 doses. AZD1222 recipients seropositive at baseline numbered only six or seven. Donor demographics were predominantly white British with a female majority; clonal diversity may be underestimated. The span of vaccine-associated CD4 TCRs extended across spike, with dominance at 160-218 and 743-854.

The CDR3 sequence is 14 residues long. Germline assignment: CDR1 SEHNR and CDR2 FQNEAQ (reference sequence). V lost 5 bases, J lost 2 bases, and 12 bases lay in between. As for this clone: Antigen: not known.

Sequenced by immunoSEQ multiplex PCR; TCRdb stores in-frame clones only, minus some. The sample consists of around 160,000 clones, 92% of them appearing once. This specimen was peripheral blood, taken 28 days after the second AZD1222 dose. The TCR was taken from an adult who received the AZD1222 COVID-19 vaccine. The chain is built from TRBV7-9 and TRBJ1-2, with TRBD1 as a possible D gene (5 bases). The CDR3 bases are TGTGCCAGCAGCCCCACAGGCTTGAACTATGGCTACACCTTC. This translates into CASSPTGLNYGYTF.